One sample yielded the 20 T cell receptor beta chains listed below, sequenced in a study of blood T cell repertoires in COVID-19. TCRdb's copy holds only in-frame clones and misses some; the assay was immunoSEQ multiplex PCR. This table holds some 150,000 clones, 80% to 90% found once. The sample comprised PBMCs or T cells enriched from blood (not recorded which). Every receptor here comes from a woman in her forties or fifties in a cohort exposed to, infected with or recovered from COVID-19 (not recorded which).

V gene TRBV15 combines with J gene TRBJ2-5, with 10 bases aligning to TRBD1. V shed 0 bases, J shed 4 bases, and the junction held 2 bases outside the gene matches. The length of the CDR3 is 15 residues. Germline values: CDR1 LNHNV, CDR2 YYDKDF (reference sequence). The CDR3 region has the DNA TGTGCCACCAGCAGAGATGGGGACAGGGGAGAGACCCAGTACTTC. This encodes CATSRDGDRGETQYF.

The rearrangement links TRBV28 to TRBJ1-5; tentatively, D is TRBD1 (5 bases). The CDR3 extends over 13 amino acids. With 7 bases removed from V and 1 base from J, the gap between germline ends came to 8 bases. Germline CDR1 and CDR2: MDHEN and SYDVKM. For the CDR3, the DNA is TGTGCCAGCATCCGGGGGAGCAATCAGCCCCAGCATTTT. Protein: CASIRGSNQPQHF.

This sequence joins TRBV19 and TRBJ1-3; tentative D call: TRBD1 (5 bases). The V gene's germline CDR1 is LNHDA and CDR2 SQIVND (reference sequence). Trimming cost V 9 bases and J 8 bases, with 17 bases left between them. The CDR3 runs 13 residues. Written as DNA, the CDR3 is TGTGCCAGACGGGGGAGATGCCTAGACACCATATATTTT. Its translation: CARRGRCLDTIYF. Full variable domain (rest looked up from reference TRBV19 and TRBJ1-3): DGGITQSPKYLFRKEGQNVTLSCEQNLNHDAMYWYRQDPGQGLRLIYYSQIVNDFQKGDIAEGYSVSREKKESFPLTVTSAQKNPTAFYLCARRGRCLDTIYFGEGSWLTVV.

V is TRBV9 and J is TRBJ2-3; 9 nucleotides match TRBD2. Losses at the gene ends were 4 bases for V and 6 bases for J; bases not matched to a gene: 12. The CDR3 has 16 amino acids. The germline V gene encodes CDR1 SGDLS and CDR2 YYNGEE. The DNA of the CDR3 is TGTGCCAGCAGCCGGCAGACTAGCGGAAGGGGTGATACGCAGTATTTT. Amino acid sequence: CASSRQTSGRGDTQYF.

The V and J genes are TRBV28 and TRBJ2-5, with TRBD1 matching over 7 bases. This CDR3 comprises 15 residues. Trimming at V came to 6 bases and at J to 5 bases, leaving 12 bases not matched to a gene. CDR1 MDHEN and CDR2 SYDVKM come from the germline V gene. The CDR3 DNA is TGTGCCAGCAGCCTAAGGACAGGAGGACCGGAGACCCAGTACTTC. It encodes CASSLRTGGPETQYF.

Concerning this clone itself: Additional DNA sequences in this sample encode the identical CDR3. For the CDR3, the DNA is TGTGCCAGCAGTAAACTAAGCGGGAGAAACACCGGGGAGCTGTTTTTT. Its protein product is CASSKLSGRNTGELFF. V is TRBV27 and J is TRBJ2-2; 8 bases line up with TRBD2. Germline values: CDR1 MNHEY, CDR2 SMNVEV (reference sequence). There are 16 residues in the CDR3. With V trimmed by 5 bases and J by 2 bases, 7 bases remained unmatched.

Regarding this clone: Different DNA sequences within this sample yield the same CDR3. The genes are TRBV9 and TRBJ2-3; perhaps TRBD1 as D (5 bases). The V gene's germline CDR1 is SGDLS and CDR2 YYNGEE. Trimming shortened V by 2 bases and J by 6 bases, and 7 bases separated the two germline ends. The CDR3 covers 12 residues. CDR3 amino acids: CASSVPGDTQYF. The DNA for the CDR3 is TGTGCCAGCAGCGTCCCAGGGGATACGCAGTATTTT.

The chain couples TRBV18 to TRBJ2-5, with D uncertain. Germline V gene data show CDR1 as KGHSH and CDR2 as LQKENI. Trimming removed 3 bases at V and 1 base at J, with 6 bases between. This CDR3 has 13 residues. This CDR3 is CASSPAGQETQYF. CDR3 bases: TGTGCCAGCTCACCCGCCGGCCAAGAGACCCAGTACTTC.

This chain uses TRBV18 with TRBJ1-2; 9 bases are a match to TRBD1. The V gene end was trimmed by 4 bases and the J gene end by 3 bases; junction bases not matched to a gene: 3. CDR1 is KGHSH and CDR2 is LQKENI in the germline V gene. The CDR3 length is 14 residues. CDR3 DNA: TGTGCCAGCTCACGCCGGGACAGGGACTATGGCTACACCTTC. This translates into CASSRRDRDYGYTF.

On this clone itself: The same CDR3 also results from other DNA sequences found in this sample. The chain recombines TRBV5-1 with TRBJ1-6; TRBD1 agrees at 7 bases. V was pared by 1 base and J by 7 bases, with 2 bases of the junction left unmatched. Per germline, CDR1 SGHRS and CDR2 YFSETQ. The CDR3 has 14 amino acids. As DNA, the CDR3 is TGCGCCAGCAGCTTGCAGGGGGAGAATTCACCCCTCCACTTT. Amino acid sequence: CASSLQGENSPLHF.

The chain recombines TRBV10-1 with TRBJ2-3; tentatively, D is TRBD2 (6 bases). The CDR3 is 17 amino acids. V was cut by 2 bases and J by 5 bases, with 20 bases left in between. CDR1 and CDR2 from the germline V gene are WNHNN and SYGVQD (reference sequence). CDR3 amino acids: CASSELVLGLGRDTQYF. The CDR3 bases are TGCGCCAGCAGTGAGCTGGTATTGGGACTGGGAAGAGATACGCAGTATTTT.

The chain uses TRBV28 and TRBJ1-2, with 11 bases matching TRBD1. The CDR3 is made up of 16 amino acids. Germline CDR1 is MDHEN and CDR2 is SYDVKM. The ends lost 6 bases at V and 4 bases at J; junction bases unmatched: 10. CDR3 protein: CASSRTGGLFFYGYTF. CDR3 in DNA: TGTGCCAGCAGCCGGACAGGGGGCTTGTTCTTCTATGGCTACACCTTC.

This chain uses TRBV24-1 with TRBJ2-2, with D possibly TRBD1 on 6 matching bases. Germline V gene lookup returns CDR1 KGHDR and CDR2 SFDVKD. The CDR3 spans 16 residues. The V end lost 5 bases, the J end lost 0 bases, and 12 bases lay between the germline ends. This CDR3 reads CATSGRGLTNTGELFF. The CDR3 nucleotides are TGTGCCACCAGTGGCAGGGGCCTAACGAACACCGGGGAGCTGTTTTTT.

The V and J genes are TRBV7-2 and TRBJ2-3; TRBD2 matches at 7 bases. V trimming: 6 bases; J trimming: 1 base; junction bases outside the gene matches: 10. The CDR3 totals 16 residues. The germline gives CDR1 SGHTA, CDR2 FQGNSA. The CDR3 bases are TGTGCCAGCAGTCTACAGAGCGGGGCGGGCACAGATACGCAGTATTTT. Encoded protein: CASSLQSGAGTDTQYF.

This clone has just one count. This rearrangement joins TRBV2 to TRBJ1-5, with D uncertain. The CDR3 has 11 amino acids. The germline V gene has CDR1 SNHLY and CDR2 FYNNEI. Between the trimmed V and J ends, which lost 6 bases and 4 bases, there was a span of 4 bases. The CDR3 loop reads CASRLNQPQHF. The CDR3 region has the DNA TGTGCCAGCAGGCTAAATCAGCCCCAGCATTTT.

The chain combines TRBV28 with TRBJ2-1, with 9 bases aligning to TRBD2. With 11 bases clipped from V and 8 bases from J, the junction kept 13 bases outside the gene matches. Germline V gene data show CDR1 as MDHEN and CDR2 as SYDVKM. This CDR3 has 14 amino acids. CDR3 sequence: CAAVGSGGADEQFF. Written as DNA, the CDR3 is TGTGCCGCTGTTGGTAGCGGGGGAGCGGATGAGCAGTTCTTC.

The rearrangement uses TRBV2 and TRBJ1-5; 8 positions agree with TRBD1. Germline V gene lookup returns CDR1 SNHLY and CDR2 FYNNEI. V lost 6 bases, J lost 0 bases, and 16 bases stayed unmatched. The CDR3 covers 19 residues. The CDR3 region has the DNA TGTGCCAGCAGCCTTCTAGGACAGGGTGGGGCTTATAGCAATCAGCCCCAGCATTTT. Translated, it gives CASSLLGQGGAYSNQPQHF. The whole variable domain, remainder taken from reference TRBV2 and TRBJ1-5, is EPEVTQTPSHQVTQMGQEVILRCVPISNHLYFYWYRQILGQKVEFLVSFYNNEISEKSEIFDDQFSVERPDGSNFTLKIRSTKLEDSAMYFCASSLLGQGGAYSNQPQHFGDGTRLSIL.

CDR3 bases: TGTGCCAGCAGCTGGATTAGTGGACTAGCGGGAGAGTCCCTCTACGAGCAGTACTTC. This sequence encodes CASSWISGLAGESLYEQYF. The chain carries TRBV5-5 and TRBJ2-7; 13 nucleotides align to TRBD2. Germline CDR1 and CDR2: SGHKS and YYEKEE (reference sequence). The V gene end was trimmed by 3 bases and the J gene end by 3 bases; junction bases not matched to a gene: 15. This CDR3 has 19 residues.

This clone came up once. This rearrangement joins TRBV7-8 to TRBJ2-1, with unresolved D. This CDR3 contains 12 residues. The germline gives CDR1 SGHVS, CDR2 FQNEAQ. V lost 5 bases and J lost 5, with 7 bases in between. CDR3 residues: CASSPKNNEQFF. CDR3 DNA: TGTGCCAGCAGCCCTAAAAACAATGAGCAGTTCTTC.

CDR3 in amino acids: CASSTQGAHTDTQYF. The CDR3 DNA reads as TGTGCCAGCAGCACACAGGGGGCACACACAGATACGCAGTATTTT. The V gene is TRBV7-8, the J gene TRBJ2-3, with 9 nucleotides matching TRBD1. Germline V lookup: CDR1 SGHVS, CDR2 FQNEAQ. The junction had 5 bases not matched to a gene; V was cut back by 5 bases and J by 2 bases. CDR3 size: 15 residues.